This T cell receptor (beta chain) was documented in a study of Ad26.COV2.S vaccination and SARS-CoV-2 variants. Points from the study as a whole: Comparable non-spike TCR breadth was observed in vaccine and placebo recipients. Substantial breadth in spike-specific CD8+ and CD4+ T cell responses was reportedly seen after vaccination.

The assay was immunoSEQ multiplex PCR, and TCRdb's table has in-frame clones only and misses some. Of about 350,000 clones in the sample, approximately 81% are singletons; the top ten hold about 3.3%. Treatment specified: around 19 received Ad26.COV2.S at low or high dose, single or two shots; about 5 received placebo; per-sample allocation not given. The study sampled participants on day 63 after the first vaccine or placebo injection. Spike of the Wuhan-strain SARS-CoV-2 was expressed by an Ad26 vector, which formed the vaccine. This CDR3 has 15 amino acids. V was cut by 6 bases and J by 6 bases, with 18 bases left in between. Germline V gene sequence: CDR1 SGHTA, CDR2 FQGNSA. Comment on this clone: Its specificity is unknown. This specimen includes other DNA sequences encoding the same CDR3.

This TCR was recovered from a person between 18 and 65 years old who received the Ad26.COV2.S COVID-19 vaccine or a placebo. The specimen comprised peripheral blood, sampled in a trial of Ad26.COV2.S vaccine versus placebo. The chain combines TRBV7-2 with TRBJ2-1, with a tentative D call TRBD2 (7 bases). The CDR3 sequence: CASSSRGSGGNEQFF. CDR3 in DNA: TGTGCCAGCAGTTCTAGGGGGTCGGGGGGCAATGAGCAGTTCTTC. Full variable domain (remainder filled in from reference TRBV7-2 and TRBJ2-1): GAGVSQSPSNKVTEKGKDVELRCDPISGHTALYWYRQSLGQGLEFLIYFQGNSAPDKSGLPSDRFSAERTGGSVSTLTIQRTQQEDSAVYLCASSSRGSGGNEQFFGPGTRLTVL.